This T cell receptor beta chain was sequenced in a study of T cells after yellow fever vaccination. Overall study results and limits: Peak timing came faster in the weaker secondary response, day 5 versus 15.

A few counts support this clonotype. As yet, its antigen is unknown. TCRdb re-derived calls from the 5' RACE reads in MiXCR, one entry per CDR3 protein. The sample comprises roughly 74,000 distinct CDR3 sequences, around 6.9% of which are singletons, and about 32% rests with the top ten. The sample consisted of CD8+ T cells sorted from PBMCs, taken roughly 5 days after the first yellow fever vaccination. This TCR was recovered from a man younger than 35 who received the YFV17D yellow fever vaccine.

This CDR3 reads CAWTGGVYEQYF. The CDR3 nucleotides read TGTGCCTGGACCGGGGGAGTCTACGAGCAGTACTTC. The chain has TRBV30 and TRBJ2-7; perhaps TRBD2 as D (6 bases). V was cut by 4 bases and J by 3 bases, with 10 bases left in between. CDR1 is GTSNPN, CDR2 SVGIG, per germline (reference sequence). This CDR3 is built from 12 residues.